Sequencing of this T cell receptor (beta chain) was carried out in a study of blood T cell repertoires in COVID-19. Germline V gene sequence: CDR1 KGHDR, CDR2 SFDVKD. The V gene lost 6 bases and the J gene lost 0 bases, with 11 bases spanning the gap. The CDR3 is 15 residues long. Method: immunoSEQ multiplex PCR; TCRdb's copy keeps in-frame clones and lacks some. This sample has over 50,000 clones, with about four fifths found just once. This clone is a singleton in its sample. This chain links TRBV24-1 with TRBJ1-3; D is unclear. The source material was PBMCs or T cells enriched from blood (not recorded which). The receptor was isolated from a middle-aged woman with acute COVID-19. CDR3 loop: CATSLGSPSGNTIYF. As DNA, the CDR3 is TGTGCCACCAGTCTCGGGTCCCCCTCTGGAAACACCATATATTTT.